Below, 15 T cell receptor beta chains from the same sample are listed, as sequenced in a study of blood T cell repertoires in COVID-19. Measured with immunoSEQ multiplex PCR; TCRdb has only the in-frame clones, and not every one. This table has tens of thousands of clones, 83% appearing once. Sample: peripheral blood. Receptors were obtained from a woman older than 75 with acute or convalescent COVID-19.

The chain is built from TRBV6-2 or TRBV6-3 and TRBJ2-3, with TRBD2 matching 8 bases. The J segment lost 2 bases and the V segment lost 2 bases, leaving 15 bases of the junction unmatched. The CDR3 totals 19 residues. Germline V lookup: CDR1 MNHEY, CDR2 SVGEGT. The CDR3: CASSYDGTSLAGPTDTQYF. The DNA for the CDR3 is TGTGCCAGCAGTTACGATGGGACTTCTTTAGCGGGACCCACAGATACGCAGTATTTT.

The rearrangement joins TRBV11-2 to TRBJ2-7; perhaps TRBD2 as D (6 bases). Germline CDR1 and CDR2: SGHAT and FQNNGV. V lost 4 bases and J lost 2, with 18 bases in between. This CDR3 region has 16 residues. The CDR3 spells CASSSLAFGGAYEQYF. Here the CDR3 DNA reads TGTGCCAGCAGCTCCCTTGCGTTCGGAGGGGCCTACGAGCAGTACTTC.

This chain connects TRBV20-1 to TRBJ1-1, with D unclear. Trimming removed 5 bases at V and 10 bases at J, with 14 bases between. Germline V gene sequence: CDR1 DFQATT, CDR2 SNEGSKA (reference sequence). The CDR3 loop spans 11 amino acids. The DNA of the CDR3 is TGCAGTGCTGCCCTCGGGGTTGGAGCTTTCTTT. Protein: CSAALGVGAFF.

The V and J genes are TRBV10-1 and TRBJ1-1, with TRBD1 identical over 8 bases. Germline V gene data show CDR1 as WNHNN and CDR2 as SYGVQD (reference sequence). After removal of 3 bases from V and 1 base from J, the junction contained 4 bases not matched to a gene. The CDR3 extends over 15 amino acids. The CDR3 is CASSDSQGANTEAFF. DNA for the CDR3: TGCGCCAGCAGTGATTCCCAGGGGGCGAACACTGAAGCTTTCTTT.

This chain connects TRBV24-1 to TRBJ2-7, with 7 bases identical to TRBD1. CDR3 size: 15 residues. V was clipped by 3 bases and J by 4 bases; unmatched bases: 8. The V gene's germline CDR1 is KGHDR and CDR2 SFDVKD. The CDR3 region has the DNA TGTGCCACCAGTGATCCGCAACGGGACAGATACGAGCAGTACTTC. Translated, it gives CATSDPQRDRYEQYF.

The chain is built from TRBV5-4 and TRBJ2-3; 10 bases map to TRBD2. Losses at the gene ends were 0 bases for V and 3 bases for J; bases not matched to a gene: 7. CDR1 and CDR2 from the germline V gene are SGHNT and YYREEE (reference sequence). There are 17 residues in the CDR3. CDR3 in amino acids: CASSLEGSSGRTDTQYF. The CDR3 DNA is TGTGCCAGCAGCTTGGAGGGGTCTAGCGGGAGAACAGATACGCAGTATTTT.

V and J are TRBV11-3 and TRBJ1-1; D perhaps matches TRBD1 (5 bases). V was shortened by 4 bases and J by 11 bases, with 14 bases between the two germline ends. Germline V gene sequence: CDR1 SGHNT, CDR2 YENEEA. The CDR3 is 12 amino acids. CDR3 sequence: CASSSNTGLAFF. The CDR3 nucleotides read TGTGCCAGCAGCTCAAACACAGGATTGGCTTTCTTT.

V and J are TRBV18 and TRBJ2-3; possible D gene TRBD1, 6 bases. The V gene's germline CDR1 is KGHSH and CDR2 LQKENI. The V and J ends lost 2 bases and 1 base respectively, with 10 bases between them. The CDR3 consists of 15 residues. The CDR3 DNA follows: TGTGCCAGCTCACCAAACAGGGCGGGCACAGATACGCAGTATTTT. It yields the protein CASSPNRAGTDTQYF.

The chain uses TRBV5-4 and TRBJ2-3; 10 nucleotides line up with TRBD2. The CDR3 spans 15 residues. Per the germline V gene, CDR1 is SGHNT and CDR2 is YYREEE (reference sequence). V was pared by 6 bases and J by 5 bases, with 9 bases of the junction left unmatched. The CDR3 region has the DNA TGTGCCAGCACTCACCCGGGACTAGCGCGAGATACGCAGTATTTT. Translating it yields CASTHPGLARDTQYF.

This clone was picked up a small number of times. The chain couples TRBV13 to TRBJ1-5; the D is unclear. Trimming took 2 bases from V and 2 from J, leaving 7 bases between them. CDR1 is PRHDT, CDR2 FYEKMQ, per germline (reference sequence). The CDR3 is made up of 14 amino acids. CDR3 sequence: CASSLKGGNQPQHF. The CDR3 DNA reads as TGTGCCAGCAGCTTAAAAGGAGGCAATCAGCCCCAGCATTTT.

In this sample, this clone turned up once. The gene calls are TRBV3-1 (or the pseudogene TRBV3-2) and TRBJ2-2; 8 positions match TRBD2. CDR1 is LGHDT, CDR2 YNNKEL, per germline (reference sequence). The ends lost 1 base at V and 5 bases at J; junction bases unmatched: 12. The CDR3 is 18 amino acids. The CDR3, as DNA: TGTGCCAGCAGCCAAGTTCCCGGAGGCGGGGGGCTAACCGGGGAGCTGTTTTTT. It encodes CASSQVPGGGGLTGELFF.

This chain uses TRBV18 with TRBJ1-3; the D gene is possibly TRBD1 (5 bases). The CDR3 covers 16 residues. With 3 bases removed from V and 0 bases from J, the gap between germline ends came to 12 bases. CDR1 is KGHSH and CDR2 is LQKENI in the germline V gene. CDR3 sequence (DNA): TGTGCCAGCTCACCCTCCGACAGTACCTCTGGAAACACCATATATTTT. Encoded protein: CASSPSDSTSGNTIYF.

This chain joins TRBV18 and TRBJ1-1; D is perhaps TRBD1 (6 bases). Trimming removed 2 bases at V and 0 bases at J, with 13 bases between. This CDR3 comprises 16 residues. Per germline, CDR1 KGHSH and CDR2 LQKENI. CDR3 loop: CASSPSGVPMNTEAFF. The CDR3, as DNA: TGTGCCAGCTCACCATCAGGGGTACCTATGAACACTGAAGCTTTCTTT.

The chain carries TRBV24-1 and TRBJ1-2; a possible D gene is TRBD1 (5 bases). With 4 bases removed from V and 7 bases from J, the gap between germline ends came to 12 bases. Germline V lookup: CDR1 KGHDR, CDR2 SFDVKD. There are 13 residues in the CDR3. CDR3 in DNA: TGTGCCACCAGTGAGTTTGACGGGGGTGGCTACACCTTC. This codes for CATSEFDGGGYTF.

V gene TRBV10-1 combines with J gene TRBJ2-2; 12 bases line up with TRBD2. This CDR3 region has 15 residues. V lost 5 bases to trimming and J lost 4 bases; unmatched junction nucleotides: 2. From germline, CDR1 is WNHNN and CDR2 SYGVQD (reference sequence). This CDR3 reads CASSRLAGVTGELFF. The CDR3 nucleotides are TGCGCCAGCAGTAGACTAGCGGGAGTCACCGGGGAGCTGTTTTTT.